Listed here is a single T cell receptor beta chain. Time point denoted: blood 2 weeks post-SBRT. Treatment here: 15 Gy SBRT to primary tumor, nephrectomy 4 weeks later. Serial blood draws occurred at baseline and 2 and 4 weeks post-SBRT. Clear cell pathology was present in this patient's renal cell carcinoma. The CDR3 sequence is 16 residues long. The ends lost 3 bases at V and 8 bases at J; junction bases unmatched: 10. CDR1 and CDR2 (germline): SGDLS, YYNGEE. The record originates from a study of radiation and T cells in renal cell carcinoma. Method: immunoSEQ multiplex PCR; TCRdb's copy keeps in-frame clones and lacks some. Of over 60,000 clones in the sample, around three quarters were seen once.

The TCR originated in a man aged 60 to 75 with renal cell carcinoma. The J gene is TRBJ2-1, the V gene TRBV9; 11 bases map to TRBD2. The sample here was blood, taken from a patient whose treatment included radiotherapy and nephrectomy. The CDR3: CASSGGGLAAIDEQFF. DNA of the CDR3: TGTGCCAGCAGCGGAGGGGGACTAGCGGCGATCGATGAGCAGTTCTTC. The entire variable domain, with the rest obtained from reference TRBV9 and TRBJ2-1, is as follows: DSGVTQTPKHLITATGQRVTLRCSPRSGDLSVYWYQQSLDQGLQFLIQYYNGEERAKGNILERFSAQQFPDLHSELNLSSLELGDSALYFCASSGGGLAAIDEQFFGPGTRLTVL.